One and the same sample provided the 18 T cell receptor beta chains below, sequenced in a study of cytomegalovirus exposure and HLA in healthy donors. The PCR used 60 Vbeta and 13 Jbeta primers. Profiling relied on immunoSEQ multiplex PCR, and the TCRdb table lists in-frame clones only, not all of them. The table records about 130,000 clones, over 65% of them present only once. The specimen sequenced was PBMCs. The origin of the receptors is a man under 40 in good health and CMV-seropositive.

CDR3 nucleotides: TGTGCCAGCAGCGTAGGGGAGGGTCAGCCCCAGCATTTT. It codes for CASSVGEGQPQHF. The rearrangement joins TRBV9 to TRBJ1-5; D unclear. V was pared by 0 bases and J by 6 bases, with 7 bases between. Germline loops: CDR1 SGDLS, CDR2 YYNGEE. The CDR3 loop spans 13 amino acids. The full variable domain, its missing parts supplied by reference TRBV9 and TRBJ1-5, is DSGVTQTPKHLITATGQRVTLRCSPRSGDLSVYWYQQSLDQGLQFLIQYYNGEERAKGNILERFSAQQFPDLHSELNLSSLELGDSALYFCASSVGEGQPQHFGDGTRLSIL.

The chain uses TRBV19 and TRBJ2-3, with 7 bases that match TRBD2. Trimming took 3 bases from V and 0 from J; bases not matched to a gene: 3. Per the germline V gene, CDR1 is LNHDA and CDR2 is SQIVND (reference sequence). CDR3 length equals 15 residues. CDR3 nucleotides: TGTGCCAGTAGTATCCAGCGGGGAAGCACAGATACGCAGTATTTT. Protein sequence: CASSIQRGSTDTQYF.

The chain joins TRBV10-2 to TRBJ1-5; a weak D match, TRBD1 (6 bases). Germline V gene lookup returns CDR1 WSHSY and CDR2 SAAADI. The V gene lost 3 bases and the J gene lost 3 bases, with 18 bases spanning the gap. This CDR3 contains 17 residues. The CDR3: CASSDPEARGTNQPQHF. CDR3 nucleotides: TGCGCCAGCAGTGACCCGGAAGCCAGGGGAACCAATCAGCCCCAGCATTTT.

This clone has more than one count but fewer than ten. The chain carries TRBV9 and TRBJ2-7, with TRBD2 as a possible D gene (6 bases). The ends were cut back, 4 bases at V and 7 bases at J, with 12 bases in the middle. CDR3 length equals 12 residues. From germline, CDR1 is SGDLS and CDR2 YYNGEE. CDR3 amino acids: CASSPGTVEQYF. CDR3 DNA sequence: TGTGCCAGCAGCCCCGGGACTGTTGAGCAGTACTTC.

The V and J genes are TRBV4-3 and TRBJ2-2, with 7 bases identical to TRBD1. Germline V gene data show CDR1 as LGHNA and CDR2 as YSLEER. This CDR3 region has 16 residues. V lost 0 bases and J lost 3; bases outside the gene matches: 4. CDR3: CASSQETGMDTGELFF. CDR3 bases: TGCGCCAGCAGCCAAGAGACAGGGATGGACACCGGGGAGCTGTTTTTT.

This clone was detected ten times or more. The rearrangement joins TRBV18 to TRBJ2-7; D remains ambiguous. The CDR3 contains 12 residues. Germline V gene sequence: CDR1 KGHSH, CDR2 LQKENI. The germline V and J ends were trimmed by 2 bases and 3 bases, with 5 bases remaining between them. The CDR3 DNA reads as TGTGCCAGCTCACCAGTCAGCTACGAGCAGTACTTC. This encodes CASSPVSYEQYF.

This clone has a single count. The V call is TRBV5-8, the J call TRBJ2-7, with 13 bases matching TRBD2. The germline V gene has CDR1 SGHTS and CDR2 YDEGEE. The CDR3 sequence is 16 residues long. J lost 7 bases, V lost 4 bases, and 11 bases had no gene match. The CDR3 nucleotides read TGTGCCAGCAGCCCGGGGACTAGCGGGGTCATTTGGGAGCAGTACTTC. Its protein is CASSPGTSGVIWEQYF.

The V call is TRBV15, the J call TRBJ1-4, with D maybe TRBD1 (5 bases). The V gene's germline CDR1 is LNHNV and CDR2 YYDKDF (reference sequence). V lost 0 bases and J 3 bases, leaving 14 bases between the germline ends. The CDR3 covers 17 residues. In DNA, the CDR3 is TGTGCCACCAGCAGAGATAAGGCGGGGGGGGCTAATGAAAAACTGTTTTTT. As protein: CATSRDKAGGANEKLFF. The full variable domain, in which reference TRBV15 and TRBJ1-4 provide the parts outside the CDR3, is DAMVIQNPRYQVTQFGKPVTLSCSQTLNHNVMYWYQQKSSQAPKLLFHYYDKDFNNEADTPDNFQSRRPNTSFCFLDIRSPGLGDTAMYLCATSRDKAGGANEKLFFGSGTQLSVL.

This clone came up once. CDR3 nucleotide sequence: TGTGCCAGCAGCTCCCTGGGGGGGGTGGAAGGAAACACCATATATTTT. This sequence encodes CASSSLGGVEGNTIYF. The rearrangement uses TRBV9 and TRBJ1-3; weak D call: TRBD1 (5 bases). V was pared by 4 bases and J by 4 bases, with 18 bases between. This CDR3 spans 16 amino acids. Germline V lookup: CDR1 SGDLS, CDR2 YYNGEE.

This chain connects TRBV18 to TRBJ2-1; a possible D gene is TRBD1 (5 bases). Per the germline V gene, CDR1 is KGHSH and CDR2 is LQKENI. V lost 0 bases and J lost 10, with 13 bases in between. The CDR3 covers 14 residues. CDR3 sequence reads: CASSPPVRQGEQFF. CDR3 nucleotide sequence: TGTGCCAGCTCACCACCGGTACGGCAGGGAGAGCAGTTCTTC.

The chain recombines TRBV6-1 with TRBJ1-2; perhaps TRBD1 as D (6 bases). This CDR3 region has 14 residues. V was shortened by 11 bases and J by 4 bases, with 20 bases between the two germline ends. Per the germline V gene, CDR1 is MNHNS and CDR2 is SASEGT. Here the CDR3 reads CAGEGGVLTYGYTF. CDR3 sequence (DNA): TGTGCCGGGGAAGGGGGAGTCCTTACCTATGGCTACACCTTC.

This clone was picked up one time. This chain uses TRBV2 with TRBJ2-3, with TRBD2 as a possible D gene (5 bases). Looked up from germline, CDR1 is SNHLY and CDR2 is FYNNEI. CDR3 length equals 14 residues. Trimming stripped 7 bases from V and 5 bases from J, with 16 bases between. This CDR3 reads CASMWKLDIDTQYF. The DNA for the CDR3 is TGTGCCAGCATGTGGAAACTAGATATAGATACGCAGTATTTT.

The J gene is TRBJ1-1, the V gene TRBV2; 7 bases line up with TRBD1. After removal of 6 bases from V and 6 bases from J, the junction contained 10 bases not matched to a gene. Germline CDR1 SNHLY, CDR2 FYNNEI. CDR3 length equals 14 residues. Here the CDR3 DNA reads TGTGCCAGCAGAGACGACAGGGCTGGGTCTGAAGCTTTCTTT. This encodes CASRDDRAGSEAFF.

There are a few counts of this clone. The CDR3 here is CSVGEGGLLGFF. Here the CDR3 DNA reads TGCAGCGTGGGGGAGGGGGGTCTGTTGGGTTTCTTT. The V call is TRBV29-1, the J call TRBJ1-1; possibly TRBD1 for D (6 bases). The V and J ends lost 6 bases and 13 bases respectively, with 21 bases between them. CDR1 and CDR2 from the germline V gene are SQVTM and ANQGSEA. The CDR3 is 12 amino acids.

This chain links TRBV6-6 with TRBJ2-7, with 10 nucleotides matching TRBD2. This CDR3 comprises 15 residues. J lost 5 bases, V lost 5 bases, and 9 bases had no gene match. The germline V gene encodes CDR1 MNHNY and CDR2 SVGAGI (reference sequence). CDR3 sequence reads: CASSRSGGGVHEQYF. The CDR3 nucleotides read TGTGCCAGCAGTCGCAGCGGGGGGGGAGTCCACGAGCAGTACTTC.

The chain is built from TRBV27 and TRBJ1-1; weak D call: TRBD1 (6 bases). Germline assignment: CDR1 MNHEY and CDR2 SMNVEV (reference sequence). V was cut by 4 bases and J by 4 bases, with 13 bases left in between. The CDR3 is 14 amino acids. The CDR3 nucleotides read TGTGCCAGCAGTTCCCAGGGGTCGGGCACTGAAGCTTTCTTT. This codes for CASSSQGSGTEAFF.

This clone was found once. The chain is built from TRBV2 and TRBJ1-2; perhaps TRBD1 as D (6 bases). CDR1 and CDR2 from the germline V gene are SNHLY and FYNNEI. V lost 6 bases and J lost 6, with 11 bases in between. This CDR3 contains 12 residues. CDR3 nucleotide sequence: TGTGCCAGCAGGGGGGACACCGATGGCTACACCTTC. Its translation: CASRGDTDGYTF.

The chain recombines TRBV5-6 with TRBJ2-7; 10 nucleotides line up with TRBD2. The germline V gene encodes CDR1 SGHDT and CDR2 YYEEEE. V was clipped by 0 bases and J by 5 bases; unmatched bases: 5. The CDR3 is made up of 15 amino acids. CDR3 amino acids: CASSLVGLASHEQYF. The CDR3 bases are TGTGCCAGCAGCTTGGTGGGACTAGCGAGCCACGAGCAGTACTTC.